These 15 T cell receptor beta chains originate from one sample sequenced in a study of blood T cell repertoires in COVID-19. Profiling relied on immunoSEQ multiplex PCR, and the TCRdb table lists in-frame clones only, not all of them. This table holds roughly 69,000 clones, about 86% found once. The sequenced sample consisted of peripheral blood. All receptors derive from a human donor in a cohort sampled during active COVID-19.

This clone was seen a few times. The V gene is TRBV28, the J gene TRBJ1-5; a weak D match, TRBD1 (6 bases). In germline, CDR1 is MDHEN, CDR2 SYDVKM. The CDR3 runs 17 residues. Trimming pared 3 bases from V and 1 base from J, leaving 16 bases between. CDR3: CASSFLPTGRSNQPQHF. The CDR3 coding sequence is TGTGCCAGCAGTTTCCTCCCGACAGGACGAAGCAATCAGCCCCAGCATTTT.

V usage is TRBV7-9 and J usage is TRBJ1-2, with 8 bases lining up with TRBD1. The V segment lost 4 bases and the J segment 6 bases; nucleotides outside the gene matches: 4. The CDR3 length is 13 residues. Germline values: CDR1 SEHNR, CDR2 FQNEAQ (reference sequence). The DNA of the CDR3 is TGTGCCAGCAGCTCCGACAGGGGCCATGGCTACACCTTC. As protein: CASSSDRGHGYTF.

This chain links TRBV9 with TRBJ2-6, with D unresolved. CDR3 size: 16 residues. V lost 0 bases and J lost 0, with 7 bases in between. The germline CDR1 and CDR2 sequences are SGDLS and YYNGEE. This chain's CDR3 is CASSVASNSGANVLTF. As DNA, the CDR3 is TGTGCCAGCAGCGTAGCCTCTAACTCTGGGGCCAACGTCCTGACTTTC.

V and J are TRBV7-2 and TRBJ2-7; the D gene is possibly TRBD1 (5 bases). The CDR3 contains 15 residues. Germline V CDR1 and CDR2: SGHTA, FQGNSA. Trimming took off 3 bases at V and 6 bases at J, with 18 bases between the two ends. The CDR3 nucleotides read TGTGCCAGCAGCTTGGGCTCAGGGCAGGTCTTCGAGCAGTACTTC. This codes for CASSLGSGQVFEQYF.

This rearrangement joins TRBV6-6 to TRBJ1-1, with D tentatively TRBD1 (5 bases). Germline V CDR1 and CDR2: MNHNY, SVGAGI (reference sequence). V lost 2 bases and J lost 11, with 12 bases in between. This CDR3 comprises 12 residues. In DNA, the CDR3 is TGTGCCAGCAGTTACACGGGGGTTGACGCTTTCTTT. This encodes CASSYTGVDAFF.

The V call is TRBV28, the J call TRBJ2-5, with 7 bases lining up with TRBD2. CDR3 length: 14 amino acids. Germline CDR1 MDHEN, CDR2 SYDVKM. With 6 bases clipped from V and 2 bases from J, the junction kept 6 bases outside the gene matches. The CDR3 DNA follows: TGTGCCAGCAGGTTAACTAGCGCTCAAGAGACCCAGTACTTC. Protein sequence: CASRLTSAQETQYF.

This chain connects TRBV7-2 to TRBJ2-6, with D unresolved. Trimming shortened V by 3 bases and J by 2 bases, and 8 bases separated the two germline ends. Germline assignment: CDR1 SGHTA and CDR2 FQGNSA. There are 15 residues in the CDR3. DNA of the CDR3: TGTGCCAGCAGCTTGGTCTCTACTGGGGCCAACGTCCTGACTTTC. Protein sequence: CASSLVSTGANVLTF.

The table lists this clone with a few counts. V is TRBV30 and J is TRBJ1-1; D ambiguous. Germline-derived CDR1 and CDR2 are GTSNPN and SVGIG (reference sequence). This CDR3 is 12 amino acids long. Trimming stripped 8 bases from V and 6 bases from J, with 16 bases between. The CDR3 bases are TGTGCCAGCCTTATGAACTTCGCTGAAGCTTTCTTT. Encoded protein: CASLMNFAEAFF.

The chain carries TRBV19 and TRBJ1-2; D is unresolved. CDR3 size: 13 residues. Trimming left V 9 bases short and J 4 bases short, with 15 bases between. The germline V gene encodes CDR1 LNHDA and CDR2 SQIVND (reference sequence). This CDR3 is CASARAPFYGYTF. In DNA, the CDR3 is TGTGCCAGCGCGCGGGCCCCCTTCTATGGCTACACCTTC.

This clone appeared a single time. The rearrangement joins TRBV19 to TRBJ2-7; TRBD1 matches at 7 bases. Per germline, CDR1 LNHDA and CDR2 SQIVND (reference sequence). With 4 bases clipped from V and 2 bases from J, the junction kept 2 bases outside the gene matches. The CDR3 sequence is 13 residues long. In DNA form, the CDR3 reads TGTGCCAGTAGTAGGGGACAGACCTACGAGCAGTACTTC. It yields the protein CASSRGQTYEQYF.

V and J are TRBV25-1 and TRBJ1-3, with D maybe TRBD1 (5 bases). V shed 4 bases and J shed 0 bases, with 7 bases lying between them. CDR1 and CDR2 from the germline V gene are MGHDK and SYGVNS. The CDR3 spans 14 residues. The CDR3 sequence is CASSAGISGNTIYF. The CDR3 nucleotides read TGTGCCAGCAGTGCAGGGATCTCTGGAAACACCATATATTTT.

The chain is built from TRBV5-8 and TRBJ1-4; 8 bases fit TRBD1. J lost 0 bases, V lost 3 bases, and 4 bases had no gene match. The CDR3 consists of 16 residues. Germline CDR1 is SGHTS and CDR2 is YDEGEE. CDR3 bases: TGTGCCAGCAGCTCGACAGGGGTTACAACTAATGAAAAACTGTTTTTT. Protein sequence: CASSSTGVTTNEKLFF.

The rearrangement links TRBV19 to TRBJ1-1; no definite D call. Trimming pared 2 bases from V and 1 base from J, leaving 5 bases between. This CDR3 is built from 13 residues. Germline V gene sequence: CDR1 LNHDA, CDR2 SQIVND (reference sequence). The CDR3 DNA follows: TGTGCCAGTAGTATAAGAGAGAACACTGAAGCTTTCTTT. Its protein product is CASSIRENTEAFF.

The chain carries TRBV29-1 and TRBJ2-7; the match to TRBD1 covers 8 bases. This CDR3 comprises 14 residues. CDR1 is SQVTM and CDR2 is ANQGSEA in the germline V gene. V lost 0 bases to trimming and J lost 3 bases; unmatched junction nucleotides: 4. CDR3 sequence (DNA): TGCAGCGTTGAAGATCAGGGGGCCGACTACGAGCAGTACTTC. It encodes CSVEDQGADYEQYF.

Points on this clone: The junction departs from germline at one end; a sequencing error may be responsible. The rearrangement joins TRBV13 to TRBJ1-3; TRBD1 might be the D (5 bases). The germline V gene encodes CDR1 PRHDT and CDR2 FYEKMQ (reference sequence). CDR3 length: 15 amino acids. In DNA form, the CDR3 reads TGTGCCAGCACCTTACATGGGGGGAAGGCGGACACCATATATTTT. It yields the protein CASTLHGGKADTIYF. The full variable domain, completed using reference TRBV13 and TRBJ1-3, is AAGVIQSPRHLIKEKRETATLKCYPIPRHDTVYWYQQGPGQDPQFLISFYEKMQSDKGSIPDRFSAQQFSDYHSELNMSSLELGDSALYFCASTLHGGKADTIYFGEGSWLTVV.